The next 15 T cell receptor beta chains were all read from a single sample in a study of T cells in Graves' hyperthyroidism and ophthalmopathy. Regions amplified from RNA transcripts were the TCR beta CDR3 regions. HTBI primers were employed in a first-round RT-PCR of the TCR CDR3. Each CDR3 protein is one row after TCRdb ran MiXCR on the multiplex PCR reads. This sample has over 650,000 distinct CDR3 sequences, with roughly 46% found just once. Sequencing input: peripheral blood or thyroid tissue (not recorded which). The receptors were gathered from an adult man with Graves' disease, either hyperthyroidism or ophthalmopathy (not recorded which).

V and J are TRBV15 and TRBJ2-7; 9 nucleotides line up with TRBD2. Unmatched junction bases numbered 4, after V lost 6 bases and J lost 1 base. Germline V gene sequence: CDR1 LNHNV, CDR2 YYDKDF (reference sequence). The CDR3 extends over 14 amino acids. CDR3 sequence reads: CATSGLAGSYEQYF. In DNA, the CDR3 is TGTGCCACCAGTGGGCTAGCGGGATCCTACGAGCAGTACTTC. Variable domain in full (rest from reference TRBV15 and TRBJ2-7): DAMVIQNPRYQVTQFGKPVTLSCSQTLNHNVMYWYQQKSSQAPKLLFHYYDKDFNNEADTPDNFQSRRPNTSFCFLDIRSPGLGDTAMYLCATSGLAGSYEQYFGPGTRLTVT.

This chain connects TRBV2 to TRBJ1-6, with TRBD1 as a possible D gene (5 bases). Trimming took off 5 bases at V and 5 bases at J, with 10 bases between the two ends. Germline CDR1 and CDR2: SNHLY and FYNNEI. The CDR3 is 14 residues long. CDR3 sequence: CASSLGDDNSPLHF. The CDR3 DNA sequence: TGTGCCAGCAGTCTAGGGGACGATAATTCACCCCTCCACTTT.

About this clonotype itself: A read error may be the cause here, since a much bigger clone is one base away. It is likely a read error, because the conserved phenylalanine at the end of the CDR3 is missing. The genes are TRBV29-1 and TRBJ1-2; D remains ambiguous. V lost 2 bases and J 1 base, leaving 5 bases between the germline ends. The germline V gene has CDR1 SQVTM and CDR2 ANQGSEA. The CDR3 has 12 amino acids. CDR3 DNA sequence: TGCAGCGTTGAACAGTATAACTATGGCTACACCTCC. It translates to CSVEQYNYGYTS.

This clonotype has just one count. The chain recombines TRBV10-2 with TRBJ1-6; 8 nucleotides agree with TRBD1. Trimming removed 10 bases from V and 7 bases from J; junction bases left unmatched: 6. Looked up from germline, CDR1 is WSHSY and CDR2 is SAAADI. This CDR3 is 13 amino acids long. CDR3 DNA sequence: TGCGCCACCACAGGGGGGGAGAATTCACCCCTCCACTTT. Its protein product is CATTGGENSPLHF.

This chain joins TRBV29-1 and TRBJ1-5; no definite D call. V was pared by 8 bases and J by 1 base, with 9 bases between. Germline CDR1 and CDR2: SQVTM and ANQGSEA. The CDR3 has 12 residues. In DNA, the CDR3 is TGCAGCTTAGGAGGGAGCAATCAGCCCCAGCATTTT. As protein: CSLGGSNQPQHF.

This clonotype was seen ten or more times. The CDR3 loop is CASSLTGDSNQPQHF. CDR3 DNA: TGTGCCAGCAGCTTAACAGGAGATAGCAATCAGCCCCAGCATTTT. The chain combines TRBV7-2 with TRBJ1-5; weak D call: TRBD1 (5 bases). The CDR3 length is 15 residues. The V gene's germline CDR1 is SGHTA and CDR2 FQGNSA. V shed 2 bases and J shed 0 bases, with 8 bases lying between them. The full variable domain, with the rest looked up from reference TRBV7-2 and TRBJ1-5, is GAGVSQSPSNKVTEKGKDVELRCDPISGHTALYWYRQSLGQGLEFLIYFQGNSAPDKSGLPSDRFSAERTGGSVSTLTIQRTQQEDSAVYLCASSLTGDSNQPQHFGDGTRLSIL.

The chain joins TRBV20-1 to TRBJ1-5, with a possible D match to TRBD1 (5 bases). The CDR3 loop spans 16 amino acids. Germline CDR1 and CDR2: DFQATT and SNEGSKA (reference sequence). V was shortened by 0 bases and J by 1 base, with 13 bases between the two germline ends. The CDR3 coding sequence is TGCAGTGCTAGAGATCTCCGGGGGGGGAGCAATCAGCCCCAGCATTTT. Protein sequence: CSARDLRGGSNQPQHF.

A single count supports this clonotype. The V and J genes are TRBV7-9 and TRBJ1-2; tentatively, D is TRBD1 (5 bases). V was cut by 6 bases and J by 4 bases, with 15 bases left in between. This CDR3 contains 14 residues. CDR1 SEHNR and CDR2 FQNEAQ come from the germline V gene (reference sequence). The CDR3 DNA sequence: TGTGCCAGCAGTTCCGGGGCGGGGAGCTATGGCTACACCTTC. Encoded protein: CASSSGAGSYGYTF.

With respect to this clonotype: Compared with germline, one end of the junction differs, possibly owing to a read error. The J gene is TRBJ2-7, the V gene TRBV10-2, with D perhaps matching TRBD2 (6 bases). The CDR3 spans 16 residues. CDR1 WSHSY and CDR2 SAAADI come from the germline V gene. The CDR3 DNA follows: TGTGCCAGCAGCCAGGGAGGCTGGGCCAAGTCCTACGAGCAGTACTTC. Translated: CASSQGGWAKSYEQYF.

The gene calls are TRBV19 and TRBJ1-2; possible D gene TRBD1, 5 bases. The CDR3 loop spans 14 amino acids. Germline loops: CDR1 LNHDA, CDR2 SQIVND (reference sequence). The V and J ends lost 7 bases and 4 bases respectively, with 16 bases between them. In nucleotides, the CDR3 is TGTGCCAGTAAGGGCCCGGGGGAGGGCTATGGCTACACCTTC. It is translated as CASKGPGEGYGYTF.

Many counts were recorded for this clonotype. This chain uses TRBV10-3 with TRBJ2-7; 10 bases agree with TRBD1. Unmatched junction bases numbered 4, after V lost 2 bases and J lost 3 bases. CDR1 and CDR2 (germline): ENHRY, SYGVKD. The CDR3 length is 15 residues. This CDR3 reads CAISEGTGAIYEQYF. In DNA, the CDR3 is TGTGCCATCAGTGAGGGGACAGGGGCAATCTACGAGCAGTACTTC.

This clonotype showed up many times. This chain uses TRBV7-9 with TRBJ1-5; D remains ambiguous. The V gene's germline CDR1 is SEHNR and CDR2 FQNEAQ (reference sequence). The CDR3 loop spans 12 amino acids. V dropped 5 bases and J dropped 5 bases, with 7 bases sitting between them. The DNA of the CDR3 is TGTGCCAGCAGCAAGGAATATCAGCCCCAGCATTTT. Encoded protein: CASSKEYQPQHF.

This clonotype was recorded a few times. The V gene is TRBV7-3, the J gene TRBJ2-5; D may correspond to TRBD1 or TRBD2 (5 bases each). Germline CDR1 is SGHTA and CDR2 is FQGTGA. The CDR3 consists of 15 residues. Trimming took off 5 bases at V and 6 bases at J, with 19 bases between the two ends. CDR3 region: CASSQGGRELKTQYF. The CDR3, as DNA: TGTGCCAGCAGCCAAGGTGGCAGGGAGTTGAAGACCCAGTACTTC.

The chain is built from TRBV20-1 and TRBJ1-5; a possible D gene is TRBD1 (6 bases). V dropped 1 base and J dropped 3 bases, with 13 bases sitting between them. Germline-derived CDR1 and CDR2 are DFQATT and SNEGSKA (reference sequence). This CDR3 region has 15 residues. CDR3 protein: CSARADRSHNQPQHF. CDR3 sequence (DNA): TGCAGTGCTAGAGCCGACAGGAGCCACAATCAGCCCCAGCATTTT.

The chain carries TRBV20-1 and TRBJ2-2; 8 bases line up with TRBD1. V was clipped by 7 bases and J by 2 bases; unmatched bases: 6. This CDR3 has 14 residues. Looked up from germline, CDR1 is DFQATT and CDR2 is SNEGSKA (reference sequence). The CDR3 loop reads CSVDRGGNTGELFF. The CDR3 bases are TGCAGTGTCGACAGGGGTGGCAACACCGGGGAGCTGTTTTTT.